The 10 T cell receptor beta chains reported below all come from one sample, sequenced in a study of T-cell reconstitution after alpha-beta-depleted transplantation in children. TCRbeta library preparation incorporated unique molecular identifiers. TCRdb processed the PCR reads anew with MiXCR; each CDR3 protein has one entry. The sample has about half a million distinct CDR3 sequences, roughly an eighth seen once. The sample was PBMCs from the stem cell graft donor, taken from the stem cell graft. These receptors came from a human donor who donated a stem cell graft to a child with combined immunodeficiency.

On this clonotype: With a much larger clone just one base away, this may be a read error. The chain recombines TRBV6-2 or TRBV6-3 with TRBJ2-7; D is ambiguous. Germline V gives CDR1 MNHEY, CDR2 SVGEGT. The CDR3 is made up of 12 amino acids. The CDR3 region is CVSKGRSYEQYF. As DNA, the CDR3 is TGTGTCAGCAAGGGCAGATCCTACGAGCAGTACTTC.

This clonotype was counted only a few times. The J gene is TRBJ2-1, the V gene TRBV11-1; TRBD1 might be the D (5 bases). V lost 1 base and J lost 4, with 11 bases in between. Germline CDR1 is SGHAT and CDR2 is FQDESV (reference sequence). The CDR3 runs to 15 residues. CDR3 sequence: CASSLGQPAYNEQFF. CDR3 DNA: TGTGCCAGCAGCTTAGGACAGCCTGCATACAATGAGCAGTTCTTC.

This clonotype was picked up a small number of times. The genes are TRBV19 and TRBJ2-3; TRBD1 is a possible D gene (6 bases). CDR1 and CDR2 (germline): LNHDA, SQIVND (reference sequence). This CDR3 region has 13 residues. The ends were cut back, 3 bases at V and 4 bases at J, with 8 bases in the middle. CDR3 in DNA: TGTGCCAGTAGTATTGGACAGCCAGATACGCAGTATTTT. Amino acid sequence: CASSIGQPDTQYF. The variable domain in full, completed from reference TRBV19 and TRBJ2-3, reads DGGITQSPKYLFRKEGQNVTLSCEQNLNHDAMYWYRQDPGQGLRLIYYSQIVNDFQKGDIAEGYSVSREKKESFPLTVTSAQKNPTAFYLCASSIGQPDTQYFGPGTRLTVL.

This chain uses TRBV5-1 with TRBJ1-1; D remains unclear. Germline V lookup: CDR1 SGHRS, CDR2 YFSETQ. This CDR3 contains 15 residues. Trimming took off 2 bases at V and 0 bases at J, with 11 bases between the two ends. The CDR3 DNA is TGCGCCAGCAGCTTTGTTTCCGGGGTGAACACTGAAGCTTTCTTT. Amino acids: CASSFVSGVNTEAFF.

This clonotype was seen a single time. This chain joins TRBV5-1 and TRBJ2-3; possibly TRBD1 or TRBD2 for D (5 bases each). This CDR3 is 17 amino acids long. With 2 bases removed from V and 2 bases from J, the gap between germline ends came to 18 bases. Germline lookup yields CDR1 SGHRS and CDR2 YFSETQ. CDR3 DNA: TGCGCCAGCAGCTTAGGTCCATCCGGGACCGACACAGATACGCAGTATTTT. Protein product: CASSLGPSGTDTDTQYF.

This clonotype was recorded many times. The chain has TRBV6-5 and TRBJ2-1; 12 bases agree with TRBD2. The CDR3 spans 15 residues. The germline V gene has CDR1 MNHEY and CDR2 SVGAGI. With V trimmed by 5 bases and J by 5 bases, 4 bases remained unmatched. CDR3 DNA: TGTGCCAGCAGTACCGGACTAGCGGGACACAATGAGCAGTTCTTC. As protein: CASSTGLAGHNEQFF.

This clonotype was observed at least ten times. The chain carries TRBV4-3 and TRBJ2-7; tentative D call: TRBD2 (5 bases). Germline V lookup: CDR1 LGHNA, CDR2 YSLEER. CDR3 size: 16 residues. Trimming shortened V by 1 base and J by 1 base, and 14 bases separated the two germline ends. The chain's CDR3 is CASSQAREIGSYEQYF. The CDR3 nucleotides are TGCGCCAGCAGCCAAGCTAGGGAGATAGGGTCCTACGAGCAGTACTTC.

The chain is built from TRBV5-5 and TRBJ2-7, with D hard to call. V was shortened by 1 base and J by 0 bases, with 11 bases between the two germline ends. The CDR3 spans 15 residues. CDR1 is SGHKS and CDR2 is YYEKEE in the germline V gene (reference sequence). As DNA, the CDR3 is TGTGCCAGCAGCTTGTATGTAGGAGCCTCCTACGAGCAGTACTTC. It translates to CASSLYVGASYEQYF.

The chain combines TRBV6-1 with TRBJ1-2, with TRBD1 matching over 10 bases. Germline V gene data show CDR1 as MNHNS and CDR2 as SASEGT. The CDR3 spans 15 residues. After removal of 4 bases from V and 6 bases from J, the junction contained 8 bases not matched to a gene. CDR3 in amino acids: CASSAQDRGIDGYTF. CDR3 DNA: TGTGCCAGCAGTGCTCAGGACAGGGGGATCGATGGCTACACCTTC.

In this sample, this clonotype turned up many times. The chain links TRBV4-3 to TRBJ2-2; 13 bases fit TRBD2. Germline loops: CDR1 LGHNA, CDR2 YSLEER. CDR3 length equals 17 residues. Trimming cost V 3 bases and J 10 bases; bases outside gene matches: 11. Here the CDR3 reads CASSHARTSGSRVELFF. The CDR3 region has the DNA TGCGCCAGCAGCCATGCTCGGACTAGCGGGAGTCGTGTGGAGCTGTTTTTT.